These 17 T cell receptor beta chains share one sample of origin, sequenced in a study of tumor-infiltrating lymphocytes in primary liver carcinoma. The input was 500 ng total RNA; TCR beta cDNA was made from it with a constant-region primer. Libraries covering TCR beta were generated through three nested multiplex PCR rounds (using a slightly modified ARM-PCR). Use of TRBV1-TRBV30 forward primers with a C-beta reverse primer characterized the first two PCR rounds, which lasted about 9 cycles each. TCRdb recomputed calls from the multiplex PCR reads with MiXCR, one row per CDR3 protein. The table has approximately 300,000 distinct CDR3 sequences, 65% seen once. Both blood RNA, taken from unsorted whole blood, and germline DNA were extracted. Material for sequencing was peripheral blood. These receptors all come from a man aged 40-55 years with primary liver carcinoma and hepatitis B virus infection.

On this clonotype itself: A much more abundant neighbour one base away suggests this may be a read error. The chain combines TRBV10-3 with TRBJ2-3; 8 bases align to TRBD1. This CDR3 region has 14 residues. V dropped 8 bases and J dropped 6; count of bases not matched to a gene: 10. In germline, CDR1 is ENHRY, CDR2 SYGVKD. This chain's CDR3 is CAICRNRQGDTQYF. The CDR3 region has the DNA TGTGCCATCTGTAGAAATCGACAGGGGGATACGCAGTATTTT.

Notes on this clonotype: One junction end disagrees with the germline gene, perhaps due to a read error. This chain uses TRBV4-3 with TRBJ2-3; 9 bases match TRBD2. This CDR3 comprises 18 residues. CDR1 is LGHNA, CDR2 YSLEER, per germline. The CDR3 loop is CASSQSPSGSGSTNTQYF. The CDR3 DNA sequence: TGCGCCAGCAGCCAATCTCCCTCGGGTAGCGGGAGCACAAATACGCAGTATTTT.

About this clonotype itself: A much larger clonotype is one base distant, so this may be a read error. This chain links TRBV12-3 or TRBV12-4 with TRBJ2-3; the match to TRBD2 covers 12 bases. The CDR3 runs 17 residues. V lost 6 bases to trimming and J lost 5 bases; unmatched junction nucleotides: 12. The CDR3 region is CASSSLPSGRVRDTQYF. CDR3 bases: TGTGCCAGCAGCTCCCTCCCTAGCGGGAGGGTCCGAGATACGCAGTATTTT.

This clonotype was recorded many times. CDR3 sequence reads: CSVSTGVNTDTQYF. The DNA for the CDR3 is TGCAGCGTCAGTACAGGGGTCAACACAGATACGCAGTATTTT. V is TRBV29-1 and J is TRBJ2-3; 7 bases map to TRBD1. The CDR3 extends over 14 amino acids. Germline lookup yields CDR1 SQVTM and CDR2 ANQGSEA. J lost 2 bases, V lost 6 bases, and 8 bases had no gene match.

In its sample, this clonotype was seen once. In this CDR3 the conserved last residue, phenylalanine or tryptophan, is missing, so a read error is likely. The limits of the CDR3 on the DNA are not certain, so only TCRdb's listed CDR3 is given. The V call is TRBV4-2, the J call TRBJ1-1. The germline CDR1 and CDR2 sequences are LGHNA and YNFKEQ. The CDR3 has 16 amino acids, counting both end residues. CDR3 residues: CASSQVREGLNTEALY.

This clonotype was counted only a few times. The rearrangement links TRBV10-3 to TRBJ2-3; no definite D call. The CDR3 sequence is 13 residues long. Trimming took off 4 bases at V and 2 bases at J, with 7 bases between the two ends. Germline V gene data show CDR1 as ENHRY and CDR2 as SYGVKD. This CDR3 reads CAISVGHTDTQYF. DNA of the CDR3: TGTGCCATCAGTGTTGGCCACACAGATACGCAGTATTTT.

A word on this clonotype: The CDR3 ends on some other residue instead of the conserved phenylalanine or tryptophan, so this is likely a read error. The DNA for the CDR3 is TGTGTCAGCAGTGTCGCCAGGAGGTCCTACAATGAGCAGTTCCTC. Translation gives CVSSVARRSYNEQFL. The chain carries TRBV6-1 and TRBJ2-1; D may be TRBD2 (5 bases). The CDR3 consists of 15 residues. Germline CDR1 is MNHNS and CDR2 is SASEGT.

As concerns this clonotype: Relative to the germline gene, one junction end is altered; a read error may explain this. This sequence joins TRBV4-3 and TRBJ1-2; maybe TRBD1 (6 bases). The V gene's germline CDR1 is LGHNA and CDR2 YSLEER. There are 15 residues in the CDR3. This chain's CDR3 is CASSQVEEGGNGYTF. The CDR3 DNA reads TGCGCCAGCAGCCAAGTGGAGGAGGGGGGGAATGGCTACACTTTC.

Ten or more counts support this clonotype. The V call is TRBV11-3, the J call TRBJ2-5, with 12 bases matching TRBD2. The CDR3 extends over 15 amino acids. Germline CDR1 SGHNT, CDR2 YENEEA. The V segment lost 4 bases and the J segment 0 bases; nucleotides outside the gene matches: 0. The CDR3: CASSWTSGDQETQYF. CDR3 bases: TGTGCCAGCAGCTGGACTAGCGGGGACCAAGAGACCCAGTACTTC.

Comment on this clonotype: This may stem from a read error, because a much larger clone lies one nucleotide away. The chain joins TRBV6-2 or TRBV6-3 to TRBJ2-7; no clear D gene. The CDR3 runs 13 residues. Germline V lookup: CDR1 MNHEY, CDR2 SVGEGT. CDR3 region: CARSYSPLYEQYF. CDR3 nucleotides: TGTGCCCGCAGTTATTCTCCATTATACGAGCAGTACTTC.

A word on this clonotype: One junction end disagrees with the germline gene, perhaps due to a read error. The chain combines TRBV11-2 with TRBJ2-7; D not certain. The CDR3 contains 15 residues. CDR1 is SGHAT, CDR2 FQNNGV, per germline. This CDR3 is CASIFNVDGSYEQYF. The CDR3, as DNA: TGTGCAAGCATCTTTAACGTCGACGGATCCTACGAGCAGTACTTC. Full variable domain (missing parts from reference TRBV11-2 and TRBJ2-7): EAGVAQSPRYKIIEKRQSVAFWCNPISGHATLYWYQQILGQGPKLLIQFQNNGVVDDSQLPKDRFSAERLKGVDSTLKIQPAKLEDSAVYLCASIFNVDGSYEQYFGPGTRLTVT.

This clonotype has a single count. CDR3 loop: CSGRRAPGNIQYF. The CDR3 nucleotides read TGCAGCGGGAGACGGGCCCCGGGAAACATTCAGTACTTC. The gene calls are TRBV29-1 and TRBJ2-4; D remains unclear. Trimming took 7 bases from V and 6 from J, leaving 16 bases between them. The CDR3 sequence is 13 residues long. The germline CDR1 and CDR2 sequences are SQVTM and ANQGSEA.

Concerning this clonotype: A much larger clone is a single base away; this may be a read error. The chain couples TRBV5-4 to TRBJ2-7; D is undetermined. The CDR3 spans 12 residues. Trimming shortened V by 3 bases and J by 6 bases, and 10 bases separated the two germline ends. Germline V gene data show CDR1 as SGHNT and CDR2 as YYREEE (reference sequence). The CDR3 region has the DNA TGTGCCAGCAGCTCAGAGTACTGCGAGCAGTACTTC. It encodes CASSSEYCEQYF.

Points on this clonotype: One end of the junction does not line up with germline, which may come from a read error. This rearrangement joins TRBV6-6 to TRBJ2-7, with 11 bases that match TRBD2. CDR1 and CDR2 from the germline V gene are MNHNY and SVGAGI (reference sequence). The CDR3 covers 16 residues. CDR3 in amino acids: CASSYSSTSGGYGQCF. CDR3 in DNA: TGTGCCAGCAGTTACTCGAGTACTAGCGGGGGTTACGGGCAGTGCTTC.

Comments on this clonotype: The junction differs from germline at one of its ends, possibly a read error. The chain couples TRBV11-2 to TRBJ1-5; D is ambiguous. Germline values: CDR1 SGHAT, CDR2 FQNNGV. This CDR3 is 17 amino acids long. The DNA of the CDR3 is TGTGCCAGCAGCCTCCGCCCACGTCGTACAGAGAATCAGCCCCATCATTTT. Protein sequence: CASSLRPRRTENQPHHF.

The chain uses TRBV28 and TRBJ2-7, with D uncertain. Germline V gene data show CDR1 as MDHEN and CDR2 as SYDVKM. V dropped 5 bases and J dropped 4 bases, with 12 bases sitting between them. The CDR3 totals 13 residues. For the CDR3, the DNA is TGTGCCAGCAGTCTCCGGGCCGTTTACGAGCAGTACTTC. It yields the protein CASSLRAVYEQYF.

The chain links TRBV2 to TRBJ2-1, with 10 bases identical to TRBD2. The germline CDR1 and CDR2 sequences are SNHLY and FYNNEI. The CDR3 runs to 15 residues. The ends lost 8 bases at V and 6 bases at J; junction bases unmatched: 10. CDR3 protein: CASPEARTSGNEQFF. The CDR3 coding sequence is TGTGCCAGCCCCGAGGCAAGGACTAGCGGCAATGAGCAGTTCTTC.